The present T cell receptor (beta chain) was sequenced within a study of T cell responses to AZD1222 COVID-19 vaccine. Study results and caveats: Repertoire sampling occurred only after the peak T cell response. Spike-specific TCR breadth rose after two AZD1222 doses, and depth rose as well.

CDR3 length: 17 residues. V was pared by 0 bases and J by 4 bases, with 9 bases of the junction left unmatched. Germline CDR1 is SGHRS and CDR2 is YFSETQ. Profiling relied on immunoSEQ multiplex PCR, and the TCRdb table lists in-frame clones only, not all of them. This sample carries 95,000 to 150,000 clones, 90% of them seen once, and the ten largest clones take approximately 7.9%. As for this clone: Its antigen is currently unknown.

The sequences come from peripheral blood, collected on day 0 of AZD1222 vaccination. This chain connects TRBV5-1 to TRBJ2-1, with 8 bases matching TRBD2. The origin of this receptor is an adult in good health. Written as DNA, the CDR3 is TGCGCCAGCAGCTTGGTCCTACTAGCGGAGGTGTACAATGAGCAGTTCTTC. It specifies CASSLVLLAEVYNEQFF.